This note documents a single TCR beta chain sequence. The antigen is undetermined. The junction differs from germline at one of its ends, possibly a read error. The sample originates from a study of Graves' ophthalmopathy and Graves' hyperthyroidism. Study-wide context: Peripheral blood was collected at initial diagnosis, before any treatment.

Germline V gene sequence: CDR1 SGHTA, CDR2 FQGNSA. CDR3 length equals 14 residues. Study outcomes and limitations: Clonotypes were expanded in thyroid at above 0.001 frequency, and most also appeared in blood.

Amplified material comprised TCR beta CDR3 regions derived from RNA transcripts. First-round RT-PCR employed HTBI primers, with a second-round multiplex PCR after it. TCRdb fed the multiplex PCR reads into MiXCR, producing one record per CDR3 protein. The sample includes about 700,000 distinct CDR3 sequences, 40% of them seen just once. This receptor was identified in an adult man with Graves' ophthalmopathy. Material: peripheral blood. The rearrangement uses TRBV7-2 and TRBJ2-7, with D possibly matching TRBD1 (6 bases). In DNA form, the CDR3 reads TGCGCCAGCAGCCAAGATAGGGGACATCTCGAGCAGTACTTC. It specifies CASSQDRGHLEQYF.